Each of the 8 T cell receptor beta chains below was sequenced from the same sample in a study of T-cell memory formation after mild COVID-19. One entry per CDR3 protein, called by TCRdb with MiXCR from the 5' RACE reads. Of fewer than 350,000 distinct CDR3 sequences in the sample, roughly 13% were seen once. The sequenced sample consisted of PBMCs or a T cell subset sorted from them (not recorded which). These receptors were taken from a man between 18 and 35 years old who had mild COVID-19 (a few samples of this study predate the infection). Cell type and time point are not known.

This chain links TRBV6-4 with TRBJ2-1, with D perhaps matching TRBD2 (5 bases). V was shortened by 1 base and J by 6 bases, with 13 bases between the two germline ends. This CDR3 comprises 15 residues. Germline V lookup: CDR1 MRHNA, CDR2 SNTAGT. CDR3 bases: TGTGCCAGCAGTGACTTCCCGGGGTTCGGCAATGAGCAGTTCTTC. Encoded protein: CASSDFPGFGNEQFF.

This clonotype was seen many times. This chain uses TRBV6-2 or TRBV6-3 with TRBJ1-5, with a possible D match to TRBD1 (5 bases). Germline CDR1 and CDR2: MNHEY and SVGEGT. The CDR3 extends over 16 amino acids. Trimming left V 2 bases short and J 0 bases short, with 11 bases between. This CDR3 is CASSYNTGSSNQPQHF. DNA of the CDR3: TGTGCCAGCAGTTACAATACAGGCTCTAGCAATCAGCCCCAGCATTTT.

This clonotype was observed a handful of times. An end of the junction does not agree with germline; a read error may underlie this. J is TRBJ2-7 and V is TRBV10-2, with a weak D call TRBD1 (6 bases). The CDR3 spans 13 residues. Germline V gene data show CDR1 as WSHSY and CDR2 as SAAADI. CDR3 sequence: CSSSGTWGSEQYF. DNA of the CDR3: TGCTCCAGCAGTGGGACATGGGGTAGCGAGCAGTACTTC.

The CDR3 nucleotides are TGTGCCAGCAGTTTAGCCAAGTGGAAGGAGCAGTTCTTC. Translating gives CASSLAKWKEQFF. The chain employs TRBV12-3 or TRBV12-4 and TRBJ2-1, with D hard to call. The CDR3 is made up of 13 amino acids. The V gene lost 0 bases and the J gene lost 10 bases, with 10 bases spanning the gap.

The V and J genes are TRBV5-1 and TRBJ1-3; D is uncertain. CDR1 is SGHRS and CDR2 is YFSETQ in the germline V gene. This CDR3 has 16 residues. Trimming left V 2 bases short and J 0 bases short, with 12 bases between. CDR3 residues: CASSFGQVYSGNTIYF. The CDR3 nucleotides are TGCGCCAGCAGCTTTGGCCAGGTATACTCTGGAAACACCATATATTTT.

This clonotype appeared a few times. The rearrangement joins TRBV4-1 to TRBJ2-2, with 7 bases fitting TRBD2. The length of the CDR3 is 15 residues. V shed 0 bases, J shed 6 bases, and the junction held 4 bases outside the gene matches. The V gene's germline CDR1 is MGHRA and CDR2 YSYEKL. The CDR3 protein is CASSQEGLVAGELFF. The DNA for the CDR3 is TGCGCCAGCAGCCAAGAAGGACTAGTCGCCGGGGAGCTGTTTTTT.

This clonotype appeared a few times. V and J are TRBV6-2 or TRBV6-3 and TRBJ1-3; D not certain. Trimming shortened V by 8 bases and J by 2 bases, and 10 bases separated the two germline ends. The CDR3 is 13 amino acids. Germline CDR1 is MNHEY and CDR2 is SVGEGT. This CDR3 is CASLLGPGNTIYF. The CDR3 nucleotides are TGTGCCAGCTTACTCGGACCTGGAAACACCATATATTTT.

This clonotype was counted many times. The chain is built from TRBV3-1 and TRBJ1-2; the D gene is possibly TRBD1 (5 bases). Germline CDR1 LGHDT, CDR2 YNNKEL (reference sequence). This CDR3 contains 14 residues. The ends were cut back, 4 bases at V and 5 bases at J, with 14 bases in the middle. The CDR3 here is CASSLPHRSYGYTF. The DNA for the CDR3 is TGTGCCAGCAGCCTTCCCCACAGGAGTTATGGCTACACCTTC.